The source of this TCR beta chain is a study of graft-versus-host responses after intestinal transplantation. Intraepithelial plus lamina propria lymphocytes were released by processing graft tissue. This table comes from immunoSEQ multiplex PCR, and its TCRdb copy is limited to in-frame clones, with some not included. The sample has about 4,300 clones, roughly 77% seen once. V lost 5 bases and J lost 0; bases outside the gene matches: 5. Germline V gene lookup returns CDR1 SGHRS and CDR2 YFSETQ. The CDR3 consists of 16 residues. This receptor was taken from a human patient who received an intestinal transplant, so some T cells may come from the graft donor. Sample: ileum tissue, taken 9 days after transplant. The V and J genes are TRBV5-1 and TRBJ2-6; 7 positions agree with TRBD1. The chain's CDR3 is CASRPGQSSGANVLTF. CDR3 DNA: TGCGCCAGCAGACCGGGACAGAGCTCTGGGGCCAACGTCCTGACTTTC.